This is a list of T cell receptor beta chains from one sample in a study of T cell repertoires in cytomegalovirus infection. The antigens these receptors bind are not known. TCRdb ran MiXCR on the reads and lists one entry per CDR3 protein. The profile shows roughly 110,000 distinct CDR3 sequences, about 9.4% of them singletons. The sample was PBMCs, sequenced either directly or after in vitro stimulation (not recorded which). The receptors shown here come from a human donor in good health (CMV status not recorded). Some clones in this sample may be carry-over from other donors' samples. Each CDR3 is given with its conserved first and last residue. Fields, in order: J gene, D gene, V gene, clone size, CDR3 DNA, CDR3 protein. The D gene is left open where the match is weak. Not all rows give a size; the values are once, few, many and, for expanded clones, a class.

TRBJ2-1,TRBD1,TRBV7-3,few,TGTGCCAGCAGCCTCACAGGGGTGGGTGAGCAGTTCTTC,CASSLTGVGEQFF
TRBJ2-7,NA,TRBV11-2,NA,TGTGCCAGCAGCTTCGACACCCAGTACGAGCAGTACTTC,CASSFDTQYEQYF
TRBJ1-1,NA,TRBV6-6,few,TGTGCCAGCAGTCACCGGGAGAGAGACACTGAAGCTTTCTTT,CASSHRERDTEAFF
TRBJ1-2,NA,TRBV28,few,TGTGCCAGCAGTCCGCCGGCGGATACCTATGGCTACACCTTC,CASSPPADTYGYTF
TRBJ2-7,NA,TRBV7-2,many,TGTGCCAGCAGCTTACCGGGAGCCGCCTACGAGCAGTACTTC,CASSLPGAAYEQYF
TRBJ2-1,NA,TRBV14,few,TGTGCCAGCAGCCAAGATTTGGGGCCGCTACTAGCAAATGAGCAGTTCTTC,CASSQDLGPLLANEQFF
TRBJ1-6,NA,TRBV20-1,NA,TGCAGTGCTAGAGATAGACGATGGGGTTCACCCCTCCACTTT,CSARDRRWGSPLHF
TRBJ2-7,NA,TRBV7-2,NA,TGTGCCAGCAGCGTTGGGGGATCTGGCTTCTCCTACGAGCAGTACTTC,CASSVGGSGFSYEQYF
TRBJ1-1,NA,TRBV15,NA,TGTGCCACCAGCAGAGATTGGCGACTGAACACTGAAGCTTTCTTT,CATSRDWRLNTEAFF
TRBJ2-3,TRBD1,TRBV7-7,NA,TGTGCCAGCAGCTTAGGAGAGGGGACAGGAACGCAGTATTTT,CASSLGEGTGTQYF
TRBJ2-1,TRBD2,TRBV7-6,many,TGTGCCAGCAGCTCCCTCACCGGACTAGCGGGAGGGGCCGGCAATGAGCAGTTCTTC,CASSSLTGLAGGAGNEQFF
TRBJ2-3,TRBD2,TRBV12-3/TRBV12-4,few,TGTGCCAGCAGTTTAATGCTAGGGACTAGGAAGCATACGCAGTATTTT,CASSLMLGTRKHTQYF
TRBJ2-2,TRBD1,TRBV7-2,many,TGTGCCAGCAGCTTATCCCGGGACAGGATAAACACCGGGGAGCTGTTTTTT,CASSLSRDRINTGELFF
TRBJ1-4,NA,TRBV19,few,TGTGCCAGTAGTATAGCAGACATAAACGGTGAAAAACTGTTTTTT,CASSIADINGEKLFF
TRBJ1-1,NA,TRBV2,NA,TGTGCCAGCAGCTGGGACGGAGATACTGAAGCTTTCTTT,CASSWDGDTEAFF
TRBJ2-5,NA,TRBV12-3/TRBV12-4,NA,TGTGCCAGCAGTTTAACAGAAGTCACCCAGTACTTC,CASSLTEVTQYF
TRBJ2-1,TRBD2,TRBV20-1,NA,TGCAGTGCTGGTAGCGGGAGGCCTAGCTCCTACAATGAGCAGTTCTTC,CSAGSGRPSSYNEQFF
TRBJ2-5,NA,TRBV6-6,few,TGTGCCAGCAGTTACGGGGGCAGCGAGACCCAGTACTTC,CASSYGGSETQYF
TRBJ2-3,NA,TRBV18,NA,TGTGCCAGCTCACCATTTTTAGCGGCTGGGGGCACAGATACGCAGTATTTT,CASSPFLAAGGTDTQYF
TRBJ1-2,TRBD1,TRBV27,NA,TGTGCCAGCGGACATTCGGACCGGGACAGGGGCTTCGGCTACACCTTC,CASGHSDRDRGFGYTF
TRBJ2-1,NA,TRBV27,many,TGTGCCAGCAGTGTACTAGCTTGGGACTCCTACAATGAGCAGTTCTTC,CASSVLAWDSYNEQFF
TRBJ1-1,TRBD1,TRBV12-3/TRBV12-4,NA,TGTGCCAGCAGTTTATACAGGGGTCCTGAAGCTTTCTTT,CASSLYRGPEAFF
TRBJ2-1,NA,TRBV2,few,TGTGCCAGCACGGTCGGCCCAGGGGAGGATGAGCAGTTCTTC,CASTVGPGEDEQFF
TRBJ1-2,NA,TRBV7-9,once,TGTGCCAGCAGCTTCGCTTGGGATGGCTACACCTTC,CASSFAWDGYTF
TRBJ1-4,NA,TRBV20-1,few,TGCAGTGCTAGACCCAGGGGACGCTTTAATGAAAAACTGTTTTTT,CSARPRGRFNEKLFF
TRBJ1-3,NA,TRBV7-6,NA,TGTGCTAGCAGTTCCGGGGGCACCATATATTTT,CASSSGGTIYF
TRBJ2-7,NA,TRBV19,many,TGTGCCAGTAGAAAGGAAGACGGGGGCAGCTACGAGCAGTACTTC,CASRKEDGGSYEQYF
TRBJ2-1,NA,TRBV7-9,NA,TGTGCCAGCAGCTTAGTGGCGGGGAATGAGCAGTTCTTC,CASSLVAGNEQFF
TRBJ2-5,TRBD2,TRBV20-1,few,TGCAGGGGAGCGGGACTAGCGGACCAAGAGACCCAGTACTTC,CRGAGLADQETQYF
TRBJ2-1,NA,TRBV6-2/TRBV6-3,NA,TGTGCCAGCAGTTACTCAGGGAGCGATCAGTACAATGAGCAGTTCTTC,CASSYSGSDQYNEQFF
TRBJ1-2,NA,TRBV5-4,NA,TGTGCCAGCAGCTTGGGGGGTCTTGGGGGCTACACCTTC,CASSLGGLGGYTF
TRBJ2-5,NA,TRBV6-6,NA,TGTGCCAGTATACAAACCTCGGGAGTACGAAGAGAGACCCAGTACTTC,CASIQTSGVRRETQYF
TRBJ1-2,TRBD1,TRBV15,few,TGTGCCACCAGCCGCCCCGGGACAGCGGGAGGCTACACCTTC,CATSRPGTAGGYTF
TRBJ2-1,TRBD1,TRBV7-2,many,TGTGCCAGCAGCGCAGGGACAGGTACCTACAATGAGCAGTTCTTC,CASSAGTGTYNEQFF
TRBJ1-2,NA,TRBV7-2,many,TGTGCCAGCAGCTTAAGGGCACGAGGCGGCTACACCTTC,CASSLRARGGYTF
TRBJ2-1,TRBD2,TRBV12-3/TRBV12-4,NA,TGTGCCAGCAGCCCCCGAGGACTAGCGGGAGTCAATGAGCAGTTCTTC,CASSPRGLAGVNEQFF
TRBJ1-2,NA,TRBV6-5,few,TGTGCCAGCAGTCCTTCCCATGGGTACTATGGCTACACCTTC,CASSPSHGYYGYTF
TRBJ2-6,NA,TRBV6-6,many,TGTGCCAGCAGTTACTCATTTGGGGCCAACGTCCTGACTTTC,CASSYSFGANVLTF
TRBJ2-3,NA,TRBV25-1,many,TGTGCCAGCAGTGAGGAACAGAGCACAGATACGCAGTATTTT,CASSEEQSTDTQYF
TRBJ2-2,TRBD2,TRBV4-3,few,TGCGCCAGCAGCCACCAGCGGGGGGGGGAGCTGTTTTTT,CASSHQRGGELFF
TRBJ2-5,TRBD2,TRBV7-9,few,TGTGCCAGCAGCTTCGGGGGGTTCGGAGAGACCCAGTACTTC,CASSFGGFGETQYF
TRBJ1-5,NA,TRBV5-1,few,TGCGCCAGCAGCTTCGGGACTGCTGACAATCAGCCCCAGCATTTT,CASSFGTADNQPQHF
TRBJ2-1,TRBD2,TRBV18,few,TGTGCCAGCTCTGGACTAGCGGGGACATGGAATGAGCAGTTCTTC,CASSGLAGTWNEQFF
TRBJ2-1,NA,TRBV10-3,many,TGTGCCATCAGCATAGGACAGCTCTCCTACAATGAGCAGTTCTTC,CAISIGQLSYNEQFF
TRBJ2-5,NA,TRBV12-3/TRBV12-4,few,TGTGCCAGCAGTTTGCAAGAGGGGGAGACCCAGTACTTC,CASSLQEGETQYF
TRBJ1-5,NA,TRBV20-1,many,TGCAGTGCTAGAGCGCTACAGGGAAATCAGCCCCAGCATTTT,CSARALQGNQPQHF
TRBJ2-3,TRBD2,TRBV6-2/TRBV6-3,NA,TGTGCCAGCAGTTATCGGCGGGAGGCTAGCACAGATACGCAGTATTTT,CASSYRREASTDTQYF
TRBJ2-1,TRBD2,TRBV7-2,many,TGTGCCAGCAGCACTGGGACTAGCGGGAGGACTCACAATGAGCAGTTCTTC,CASSTGTSGRTHNEQFF
TRBJ2-4,NA,TRBV25-1,NA,TGTGCCAGCAGTCCCCAGGGTACCCTAGCCAAAAACATTCAGTACTTC,CASSPQGTLAKNIQYF
TRBJ2-1,NA,TRBV7-8,NA,TGTGCCAGCAGCCCCGTGGGGGCAGAGCAGTTCTTC,CASSPVGAEQFF
TRBJ2-7,NA,TRBV4-1,many,TGCGCCAGCAGCCAAGAAGGGACAAGATATTCCGAGCAGTACTTC,CASSQEGTRYSEQYF
TRBJ1-2,TRBD1,TRBV28,many,TGTGCCAGCAGTTTACCCTGGACAGGGGGAAACTATGGCTACACCTTC,CASSLPWTGGNYGYTF
TRBJ1-1,NA,TRBV2,NA,TGTGCCAGCAGTGAAGTCAGTGAAGCTTTCTTT,CASSEVSEAFF
TRBJ1-1,NA,TRBV7-2,many,TGTGCCAGCAGCTTAGTCGGCTCAGGCTCGGGAACTGAAGCTTTCTTT,CASSLVGSGSGTEAFF
TRBJ2-2,NA,TRBV24-1,NA,TGTGCCACCAGTGTCGATGGGGCCGGGGAGCTGTTTTTT,CATSVDGAGELFF
TRBJ2-1,NA,TRBV7-8,many,TGTGCCAGCAGCCTCTCGGAAGTAGTAGGTGAGCAGTTCTTC,CASSLSEVVGEQFF
TRBJ1-2,NA,TRBV7-2,many,TGTGCCAGCAGTCAGGCCATCTATGGCTACACCTTC,CASSQAIYGYTF
TRBJ1-2,NA,TRBV10-3,NA,TGTGCCATCAGTGGCAGCCTCGGGAGGGCCTATGGCTGCACCTTC,CAISGSLGRAYGCTF
TRBJ2-3,NA,TRBV28,NA,TGTGCCAGCAGTTTAGTGGGGGTTAGACACCCATATTTT,CASSLVGVRHPYF